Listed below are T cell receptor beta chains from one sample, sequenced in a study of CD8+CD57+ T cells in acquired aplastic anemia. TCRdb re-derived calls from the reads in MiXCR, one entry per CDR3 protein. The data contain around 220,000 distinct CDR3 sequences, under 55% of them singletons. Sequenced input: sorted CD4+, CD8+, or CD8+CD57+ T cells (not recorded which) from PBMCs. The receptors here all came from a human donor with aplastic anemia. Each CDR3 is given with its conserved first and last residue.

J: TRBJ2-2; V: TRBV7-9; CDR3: CASSLQASGGPGELFF
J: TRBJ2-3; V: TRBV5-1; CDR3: CASSLEGRDTQYF
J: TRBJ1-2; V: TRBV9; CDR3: CASSLDPGTGEFGYTF
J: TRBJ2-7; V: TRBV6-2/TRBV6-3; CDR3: CASSYSPVYEQYF
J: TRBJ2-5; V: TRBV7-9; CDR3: CASSLAWQVADETQYF
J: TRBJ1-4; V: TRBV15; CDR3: CATNRARGTWNGKLFF
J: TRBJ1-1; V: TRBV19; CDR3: CASGGTVLEAFF
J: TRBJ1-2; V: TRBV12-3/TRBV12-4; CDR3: CASSKDRGNYGYTF
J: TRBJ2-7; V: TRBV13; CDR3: CASSPGLREQYF
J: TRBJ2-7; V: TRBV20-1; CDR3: CSASAFRDVWGYEQYF
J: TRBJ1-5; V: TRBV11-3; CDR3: CASSLAGGQPQHF
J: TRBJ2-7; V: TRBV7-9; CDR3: CASSSDSSYEQYF
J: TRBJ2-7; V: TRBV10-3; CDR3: CAISAGGGGTYEQYF
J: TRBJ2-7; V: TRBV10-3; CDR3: CAITGGFVDEQYF
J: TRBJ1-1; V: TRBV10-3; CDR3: CAIRSGTGGTEAFF
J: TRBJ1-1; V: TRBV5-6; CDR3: CASSSRSGTRGAEAFF
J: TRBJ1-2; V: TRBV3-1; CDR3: CASPRDDRVGYGYTF
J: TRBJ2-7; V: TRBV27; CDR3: CASSYLRGTYEQYF
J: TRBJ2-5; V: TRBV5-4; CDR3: CASSWTQETQYF
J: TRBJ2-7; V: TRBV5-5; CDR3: CASSHPGGVSGEQYF